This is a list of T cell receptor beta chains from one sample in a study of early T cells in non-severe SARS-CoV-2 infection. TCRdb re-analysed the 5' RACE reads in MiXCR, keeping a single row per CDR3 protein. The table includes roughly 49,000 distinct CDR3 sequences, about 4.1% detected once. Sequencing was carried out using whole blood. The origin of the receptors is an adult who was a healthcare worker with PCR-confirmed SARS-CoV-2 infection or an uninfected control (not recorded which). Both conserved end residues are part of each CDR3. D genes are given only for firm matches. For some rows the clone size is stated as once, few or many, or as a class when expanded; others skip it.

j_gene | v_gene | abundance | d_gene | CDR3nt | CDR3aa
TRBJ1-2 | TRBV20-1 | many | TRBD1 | TGCAGTGCTACACAGGGGGAGTATGGCTACACCTTC | CSATQGEYGYTF
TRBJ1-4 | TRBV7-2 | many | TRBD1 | TGTGCCAGCAGCTTAAGGGGACAGGTTAATGAAAAACTGTTTTTT | CASSLRGQVNEKLFF
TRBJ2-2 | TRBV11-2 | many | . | TGTGCCAGCAGCTTAGATCGGCCGGCCTCCGGGACCGGGGAGCTGTTTTTT | CASSLDRPASGTGELFF
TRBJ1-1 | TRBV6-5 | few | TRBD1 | TGTGCCAGCAGCAGGGGGAGGACTGAAGCTTTCTTT | CASSRGRTEAFF
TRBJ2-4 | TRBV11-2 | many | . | TGTGCCAGCAGCAGACCAGGGATGGCCAAAAACATTCAGTACTTC | CASSRPGMAKNIQYF
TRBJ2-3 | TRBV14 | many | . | TGTGCCAGCAGCCAATCAAACCTATTAGCAGATACGCAGTATTTT | CASSQSNLLADTQYF
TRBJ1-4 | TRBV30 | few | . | TGTGCCTGGAGTCCCCTGGCGGCAACTAATGAAAAACTGTTTTTT | CAWSPLAATNEKLFF
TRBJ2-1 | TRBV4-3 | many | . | TGCGCCAGCAGCCTCCGAGCGTCGACTGTTTTAGGGGATGAGCAGTTCTTC | CASSLRASTVLGDEQFF
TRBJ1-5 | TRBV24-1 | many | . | TGTGCCACCGGGACTGGAGATCAGCCCCAGCATTTT | CATGTGDQPQHF
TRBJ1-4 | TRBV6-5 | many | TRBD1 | TGTGCCAGCGCCGTACAGGGGAATTTGATTGAAAAACTGTTTTTT | CASAVQGNLIEKLFF
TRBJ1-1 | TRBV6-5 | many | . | TGTGCCAGCAGGTACGAATTGAACACTGAAGCTTTCTTT | CASRYELNTEAFF
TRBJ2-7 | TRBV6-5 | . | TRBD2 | TGTGCCAGCAGGGAGCGGGAGGAGACCTACGAGCAGTACTTC | CASREREETYEQYF
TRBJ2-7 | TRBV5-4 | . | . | TGTGCCAGCAGCTTGGTTAGGGGCTCCGAGCAGTACTTC | CASSLVRGSEQYF
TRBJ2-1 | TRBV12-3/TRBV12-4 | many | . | TGTGCCAGCAGTCCCGGGGCGGGTGTTACGTCGGAGCAGTTCTTC | CASSPGAGVTSEQFF
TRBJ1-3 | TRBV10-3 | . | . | TGTGCCATCAGTGAGCTCGTTAGAAACACCATATATTTT | CAISELVRNTIYF
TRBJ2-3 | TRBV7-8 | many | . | TGTGCCAGCAGCTTAGTAGGCTCGGGGTTCTACGTAACAGATACGCAGTATTTT | CASSLVGSGFYVTDTQYF
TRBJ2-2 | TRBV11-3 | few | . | TGTGCCAGCAGCTTAATCACCGGGGAGCTGTTTTTT | CASSLITGELFF